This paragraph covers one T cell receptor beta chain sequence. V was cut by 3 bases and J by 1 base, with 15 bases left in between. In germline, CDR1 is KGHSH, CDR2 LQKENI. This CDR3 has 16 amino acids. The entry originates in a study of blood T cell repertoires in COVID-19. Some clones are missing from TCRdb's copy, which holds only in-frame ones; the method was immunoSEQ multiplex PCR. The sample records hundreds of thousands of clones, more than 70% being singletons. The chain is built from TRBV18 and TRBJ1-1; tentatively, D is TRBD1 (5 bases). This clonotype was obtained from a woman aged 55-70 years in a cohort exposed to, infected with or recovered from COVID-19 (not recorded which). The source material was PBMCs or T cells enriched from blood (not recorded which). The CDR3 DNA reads TGTGCCAGCTCACCGACAGACGAAAATGCGAACACTGAAGCTTTCTTT. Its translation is CASSPTDENANTEAFF.